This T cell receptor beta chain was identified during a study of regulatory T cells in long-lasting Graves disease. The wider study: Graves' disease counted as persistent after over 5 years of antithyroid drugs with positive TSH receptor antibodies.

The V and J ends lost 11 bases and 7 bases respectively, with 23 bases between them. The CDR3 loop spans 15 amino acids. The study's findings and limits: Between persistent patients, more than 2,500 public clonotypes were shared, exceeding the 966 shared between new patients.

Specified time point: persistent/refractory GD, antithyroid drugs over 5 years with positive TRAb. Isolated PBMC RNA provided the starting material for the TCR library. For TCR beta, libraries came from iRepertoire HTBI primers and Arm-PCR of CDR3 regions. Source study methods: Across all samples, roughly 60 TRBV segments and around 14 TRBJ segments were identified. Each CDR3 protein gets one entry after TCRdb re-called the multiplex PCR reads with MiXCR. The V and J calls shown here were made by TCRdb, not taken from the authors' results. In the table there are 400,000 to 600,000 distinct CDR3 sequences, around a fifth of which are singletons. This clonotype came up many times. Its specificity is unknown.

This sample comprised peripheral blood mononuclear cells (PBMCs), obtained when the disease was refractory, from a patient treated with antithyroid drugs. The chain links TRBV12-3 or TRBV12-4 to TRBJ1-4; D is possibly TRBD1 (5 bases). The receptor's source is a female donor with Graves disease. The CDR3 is CASRDGSSTGEKLFF. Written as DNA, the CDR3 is TGTGCCTCCAGGGATGGGAGTTCCACGGGTGAAAAACTGTTTTTT.